The present T cell receptor (beta chain) was sequenced within a study of CD8+CD57+ T cells in acquired aplastic anemia. The germline gives CDR1 SGHNT, CDR2 YYREEE (reference sequence). The CDR3 is 16 amino acids. V lost 3 bases and J 0 bases, leaving 12 bases between the germline ends. Patients sequenced had flow cytometry evidence of CD8+CD57+ cell expansion. Profiling of TCR beta VDJ combinations and CDR3 sequences used genomic DNA as template. TCRdb recomputed calls from the reads with MiXCR, one row per CDR3 protein. The sample comprises about 160,000 distinct CDR3 sequences, around half of which are singletons, and approximately 2.9% rests with the top ten.

The chain carries TRBV5-4 and TRBJ1-4, with D perhaps matching TRBD1 (6 bases). What was sequenced was sorted CD4+, CD8+, or CD8+CD57+ T cells (not recorded which) from PBMCs. The clonotype comes from a human donor with aplastic anemia. For the CDR3, the DNA is TGTGCCAGCAGCTCCGGACAGCGAGCAACTAATGAAAAACTGTTTTTT. Translation: CASSSGQRATNEKLFF.